The entry that follows covers one T cell receptor (beta chain) sequence. Its antigen is unknown. This CDR3 region has 15 residues. V trimming: 3 bases; J trimming: 8 bases; junction bases outside the gene matches: 4. Germline CDR1 is MRHNA and CDR2 is SNTAGT. The sample originates from a study of CD8 T cell repertoires and HIV-1 epitope variants. Study-level information: Each of Twenty-five Gag and Nef epitope peptides stimulated a separate culture. Enriched T cells were co-cultured with equal numbers of autologous T cell-negative antigen-presenting cells.

TCRdb keeps only in-frame clones here, not all; method: immunoSEQ multiplex PCR. The sample has about 3,000 clones, roughly 70% seen once. Study-wide points: This assay reports beta chains of antigen-expanded cells, not T cell function.

The TCR comes from a male donor with HIV. Material for sequencing was cultured CD8+ T cells derived from PBMCs. The V call is TRBV6-4, the J call TRBJ2-1; 13 bases line up with TRBD2. CDR3 protein: CASSDTSGGADEQFF. The CDR3 bases are TGTGCCAGCAGTGATACTAGCGGGGGGGCCGATGAGCAGTTCTTC.